The clone carrying this TCR beta chain was counted between two and nine times. The use of genomic DNA as template underpinned the TCR beta VDJ and CDR3 profiling. TCRdb re-analysed the reads in MiXCR, keeping a single row per CDR3 protein. The table has about 200,000 distinct CDR3 sequences, about 37% seen once; the top ten hold around 1.1%. These data come from a study of CD8+CD57+ T cells in acquired aplastic anemia. Sequencing used sorted CD4+, CD8+, or CD8+CD57+ T cells (not recorded which) from PBMCs. This clonotype was sampled from a human donor in good health, serving as a control.

The CDR3 spells CASSSDASAEQYF. The CDR3 nucleotides read TGTGCCAGCAGTTCGGACGCCTCCGCCGAGCAGTACTTC. This chain joins TRBV3-1 and TRBJ2-7, with no clear D. The V end lost 6 bases, the J end lost 6 bases, and 15 bases lay between the germline ends. The CDR3 loop spans 13 amino acids. Germline V lookup: CDR1 LGHDT, CDR2 YNNKEL (reference sequence).